The 30 T cell receptor beta chains listed next were all sequenced from one sample in a study of shared clonotypes between healthy human individuals. Clones were sequenced by immunoSEQ multiplex PCR, and TCRdb holds only the in-frame ones, with some missing. In the table there are roughly 650,000 clones, more than 95% of which are singletons. The material sequenced was naive CD4+ T cells sorted from blood. Indicated subset: CD45RA+ positively selected. These receptors were taken from a woman aged 30 to 39 in good health.

CDR3: CASSTGTENQPQHF. The CDR3 bases are TGCGCCAGCAGCACCGGGACAGAGAATCAGCCCCAGCATTTT. The chain is built from TRBV5-1 and TRBJ1-5; 7 nucleotides agree with TRBD1. This CDR3 is 14 amino acids long. Trimming removed 4 bases from V and 4 bases from J; junction bases left unmatched: 5. Per germline, CDR1 SGHRS and CDR2 YFSETQ.

The gene calls are TRBV25-1 and TRBJ2-5; D is possibly TRBD1 (7 bases). CDR1 and CDR2 from the germline V gene are MGHDK and SYGVNS. Deletions cut 1 base from V and 2 bases from J, with 17 bases between. The CDR3 sequence is 17 residues long. The CDR3 loop reads CASSESWGQGGQETQYF. For the CDR3, the DNA is TGTGCCAGCAGTGAATCTTGGGGTCAGGGGGGTCAAGAGACCCAGTACTTC.

The count of this clone is one. In the same sample, other DNA sequences code for this CDR3. The chain combines TRBV4-1 with TRBJ2-7; D ambiguous. Trimming took off 2 bases at V and 0 bases at J, with 8 bases between the two ends. The V gene's germline CDR1 is MGHRA and CDR2 YSYEKL. CDR3 size: 14 residues. The DNA of the CDR3 is TGCGCCAGCAGCCAACCAGGAAGCTCCTACGAGCAGTACTTC. It encodes CASSQPGSSYEQYF.

The J gene is TRBJ1-1, the V gene TRBV5-4; the match to TRBD1 covers 7 bases. The CDR3 totals 14 residues. Germline lookup yields CDR1 SGHNT and CDR2 YYREEE (reference sequence). The junction had 6 bases not matched to a gene; V was cut back by 5 bases and J by 2 bases. This chain's CDR3 is CASRRTGSNTEAFF. The CDR3 DNA reads TGTGCCAGCAGGAGGACAGGATCAAACACTGAAGCTTTCTTT.

The chain employs TRBV7-3 and TRBJ2-2; no clear D. Germline V gene sequence: CDR1 SGHTA, CDR2 FQGTGA. V lost 5 bases and J 5 bases, leaving 9 bases between the germline ends. The CDR3 covers 13 residues. CDR3 sequence (DNA): TGTGCCAGCAGCCTCACTCGGACCGGGGAGCTGTTTTTT. Encoded protein: CASSLTRTGELFF. Using reference TRBV7-3 and TRBJ2-2 for the parts outside the CDR3, the full variable domain is GAGVSQTPSNKVTEKGKYVELRCDPISGHTALYWYRQSLGQGPEFLIYFQGTGAADDSGLPNDRFFAVRPEGSVSTLKIQRTERGDSAVYLCASSLTRTGELFFGEGSRLTVL.

The rearrangement joins TRBV7-2 to TRBJ2-4; the D gene is possibly TRBD2 (6 bases). From germline, CDR1 is SGHTA and CDR2 FQGNSA. The V end lost 7 bases, the J end lost 0 bases, and 16 bases lay between the germline ends. The length of the CDR3 is 16 residues. The CDR3 is CASTDPGGLAKNIQYF. The CDR3 region has the DNA TGTGCCAGCACCGATCCCGGGGGTCTAGCCAAAAACATTCAGTACTTC.

The chain carries TRBV29-1 and TRBJ2-3; 9 positions agree with TRBD2. The V gene end was trimmed by 7 bases and the J gene end by 4 bases; junction bases not matched to a gene: 6. The CDR3 has 13 amino acids. Germline CDR1 reads SQVTM; CDR2 reads ANQGSEA. The CDR3 DNA reads TGCAGCGCTCAACTAGCGGGCCCAGATACGCAGTATTTT. Protein sequence: CSAQLAGPDTQYF.

This chain links TRBV18 with TRBJ1-2; 7 nucleotides match TRBD1. Germline CDR1 is KGHSH and CDR2 is LQKENI. Trimming at V came to 1 base and at J to 2 bases, leaving 4 bases not matched to a gene. The CDR3 runs 15 residues. DNA of the CDR3: TGTGCCAGCTCACCACGACAGGGCAACAACTATGGCTACACCTTC. Translating it yields CASSPRQGNNYGYTF.

The chain recombines TRBV28 with TRBJ1-2, with 7 bases fitting TRBD1. CDR1 is MDHEN, CDR2 SYDVKM, per germline. Trimming removed 6 bases from V and 4 bases from J; junction bases left unmatched: 8. This CDR3 has 14 amino acids. The CDR3 DNA reads as TGTGCCAGCAGACCGGGACAGCAAATCTATGGCTACACCTTC. Translating it yields CASRPGQQIYGYTF.

The chain joins TRBV18 to TRBJ1-3, with D unclear. Trimming took off 0 bases at V and 3 bases at J, with 12 bases between the two ends. The CDR3 has 16 amino acids. Germline V gene sequence: CDR1 KGHSH, CDR2 LQKENI. DNA for the CDR3: TGTGCCAGCTCACCACCCCCAGCCGGGGTTGGAAACACCATATATTTT. It specifies CASSPPPAGVGNTIYF. The entire variable domain, with the rest obtained from reference TRBV18 and TRBJ1-3, is as follows: NAGVMQNPRHLVRRRGQEARLRCSPMKGHSHVYWYRQLPEEGLKFMVYLQKENIIDESGMPKERFSAEFPKEGPSILRIQQVVRGDSAAYFCASSPPPAGVGNTIYFGEGSWLTVV.

CDR3: CATGAGGYEQYF. The CDR3 DNA reads TGTGCCACCGGAGCGGGAGGCTACGAGCAGTACTTC. V gene TRBV15 combines with J gene TRBJ2-7; 9 bases align to TRBD2. The CDR3 totals 12 residues. Germline trimming cut 8 bases from V and 3 bases from J; bases unmatched to any gene: 2. Germline-derived CDR1 and CDR2 are LNHNV and YYDKDF (reference sequence). Looking up the rest from reference TRBV15 and TRBJ2-7 gives the full variable domain: DAMVIQNPRYQVTQFGKPVTLSCSQTLNHNVMYWYQQKSSQAPKLLFHYYDKDFNNEADTPDNFQSRRPNTSFCFLDIRSPGLGDTAMYLCATGAGGYEQYFGPGTRLTVT.

This clone appeared a single time. This chain links TRBV11-3 with TRBJ2-2; 10 bases are a match to TRBD1. The J segment lost 7 bases and the V segment lost 4 bases, leaving 9 bases of the junction unmatched. In germline, CDR1 is SGHNT, CDR2 YENEEA. The CDR3 is 16 amino acids. The CDR3 DNA is TGTGCCAGCAGCTACGCGGGACAGGGGTTTCACGGGGAGCTGTTTTTT. This translates into CASSYAGQGFHGELFF.

The chain couples TRBV5-1 to TRBJ2-5; 16 bases align to TRBD2. The junction had 9 bases not matched to a gene; V was cut back by 4 bases and J by 3 bases. Germline-derived CDR1 and CDR2 are SGHRS and YFSETQ. The CDR3 loop spans 18 amino acids. Here the CDR3 reads CASSSGTSGRAAEETQYF. The CDR3 DNA reads TGCGCCAGCAGCAGTGGGACTAGCGGGAGGGCTGCAGAAGAGACCCAGTACTTC.

Of note for this clone: At one end the junction does not follow the germline gene, possibly because of a read error. This rearrangement joins TRBV7-9 to TRBJ1-2; D is uncertain. Per germline, CDR1 SEHNR and CDR2 FQNEAQ (reference sequence). The CDR3 has 13 residues. CDR3 nucleotides: TGTGCCAGCAGCCCGGGAGCCCCGCCGACGAACGACTTC. Protein sequence: CASSPGAPPTNDF.

CDR3 residues: CASSYFRTANTGELFF. CDR3 bases: TGTGCCAGCAGTTATTTTAGGACAGCGAACACCGGGGAGCTGTTTTTT. V and J are TRBV6-5 and TRBJ2-2; D might be TRBD1 (6 bases). CDR1 is MNHEY, CDR2 SVGAGI, per germline. V lost 3 bases to trimming and J lost 0 bases, with 11 bases between them. This CDR3 comprises 16 residues.

CDR3 region: CALWVWGEQFF. CDR3 nucleotide sequence: TGTGCCCTCTGGGTGTGGGGTGAGCAGTTCTTC. The genes are TRBV10-3 and TRBJ2-1; D is undetermined. Per germline, CDR1 ENHRY and CDR2 SYGVKD. CDR3 length: 11 amino acids. Trimming took 11 bases from V and 9 from J, leaving 14 bases between them.

The chain uses TRBV7-2 and TRBJ2-7; D is perhaps TRBD2 (6 bases). CDR1 is SGHTA, CDR2 FQGNSA, per germline. V lost 4 bases and J 6 bases, leaving 16 bases between the germline ends. The CDR3 has 14 amino acids. DNA for the CDR3: TGTGCCAGCAGCTCTTCTCCGGGAGTGGTCGAGCAGTACTTC. Translated: CASSSSPGVVEQYF.

This clone was seen just once. This rearrangement joins TRBV5-6 to TRBJ1-5; D is possibly TRBD1 (6 bases). Germline V gene lookup returns CDR1 SGHDT and CDR2 YYEEEE. Trimming shortened V by 4 bases and J by 6 bases, and 17 bases separated the two germline ends. The CDR3 extends over 15 amino acids. The CDR3 protein is CASSLSHRVGQPQHF. The DNA for the CDR3 is TGTGCCAGCAGCCTAAGTCACAGGGTAGGTCAGCCCCAGCATTTT.

The chain has TRBV4-1 and TRBJ2-5; D is unresolved. This CDR3 comprises 15 residues. Germline V gene sequence: CDR1 MGHRA, CDR2 YSYEKL. V was cut by 3 bases and J by 5 bases, with 16 bases left in between. DNA for the CDR3: TGCGCCAGCAGCCAGTCTGGGATATACTGGGAGACCCAGTACTTC. It encodes CASSQSGIYWETQYF.

The chain carries TRBV18 and TRBJ2-1; perhaps D is TRBD1 or TRBD2 (5 bases each). The CDR3 has 13 amino acids. Trimming left V 5 bases short and J 8 bases short, with 13 bases between. Germline CDR1 KGHSH, CDR2 LQKENI. The CDR3 DNA reads TGTGCCAGCTCAGCCTCGGGACGCCATGAGCAGTTCTTC. Protein sequence: CASSASGRHEQFF.

The V call is TRBV2, the J call TRBJ1-3; D is perhaps TRBD1 (5 bases). The CDR3 is made up of 15 amino acids. Trimming stripped 1 base from V and 4 bases from J, with 11 bases between. The germline V gene has CDR1 SNHLY and CDR2 FYNNEI. CDR3 sequence reads: CASSEEGVGGNTIYF. As DNA, the CDR3 is TGTGCCAGCAGTGAAGAAGGGGTAGGAGGAAACACCATATATTTT.

This clone is a singleton in its sample. This chain links TRBV4-2 with TRBJ2-4; tentatively, D is TRBD1 (6 bases). The CDR3 extends over 17 amino acids. Trimming cost V 1 base and J 2 bases, with 15 bases left between them. CDR1 and CDR2 (germline): LGHNA, YNFKEQ. The CDR3 loop is CASSQGQDRFTKNIQYF. For the CDR3, the DNA is TGTGCCAGCAGCCAAGGGCAGGACAGATTCACCAAAAACATTCAGTACTTC.

The rearrangement uses TRBV19 and TRBJ2-3; 7 nucleotides agree with TRBD1. CDR1 and CDR2 from the germline V gene are LNHDA and SQIVND (reference sequence). The ends lost 6 bases at V and 1 base at J; junction bases unmatched: 4. The CDR3 spans 14 residues. For the CDR3, the DNA is TGTGCCAGTAGGGCCCAGGGGGGCACAGATACGCAGTATTTT. Residues: CASRAQGGTDTQYF.

The gene calls are TRBV28 and TRBJ2-3; 12 bases align to TRBD2. This CDR3 spans 17 amino acids. V shed 1 base, J shed 1 base, and the junction held 3 bases outside the gene matches. Germline loops: CDR1 MDHEN, CDR2 SYDVKM. CDR3 sequence: CASSLLRLAGGTDTQYF. As DNA, the CDR3 is TGTGCCAGCAGTTTATTACGACTAGCGGGAGGCACAGATACGCAGTATTTT.

The chain links TRBV4-2 to TRBJ2-3; no reliable D call. Trimming cost V 1 base and J 2 bases, with 13 bases left between them. This CDR3 spans 16 amino acids. CDR1 is LGHNA and CDR2 is YNFKEQ in the germline V gene. CDR3 loop: CASSQVRASSTDTQYF. CDR3 nucleotides: TGTGCCAGCAGCCAAGTCCGGGCGTCATCCACAGATACGCAGTATTTT.

This chain connects TRBV18 to TRBJ2-5; D perhaps matches TRBD1 (6 bases). Germline V gives CDR1 KGHSH, CDR2 LQKENI. The CDR3 spans 18 residues. V was shortened by 1 base and J by 0 bases, with 18 bases between the two germline ends. The CDR3 is CASSPRIARQAYQETQYF. CDR3 coding DNA: TGTGCCAGCTCACCACGGATCGCTCGACAGGCCTACCAAGAGACCCAGTACTTC.

This chain joins TRBV29-1 and TRBJ2-7, with TRBD1 matching over 9 bases. This CDR3 has 13 residues. Germline CDR1 SQVTM, CDR2 ANQGSEA. The V gene end was trimmed by 3 bases and the J gene end by 4 bases; junction bases not matched to a gene: 4. The CDR3 is CSVDLTGGYEQYF. The CDR3 DNA sequence: TGCAGCGTTGACTTGACAGGGGGGTACGAGCAGTACTTC.

The V gene is TRBV29-1, the J gene TRBJ1-4, with 7 bases that match TRBD1. Germline V lookup: CDR1 SQVTM, CDR2 ANQGSEA. V lost 5 bases, J lost 4 bases, and 10 bases stayed unmatched. The CDR3 runs 15 residues. The CDR3 DNA reads TGCAGCGTTAAGCTGGGACAGACAAATAATGAAAAACTGTTTTTT. Translating it yields CSVKLGQTNNEKLFF.

V is TRBV19 and J is TRBJ2-1; 7 positions agree with TRBD1. J gave up 6 bases and V 8 bases, and 4 bases lay outside the gene matches. Germline-derived CDR1 and CDR2 are LNHDA and SQIVND (reference sequence). The CDR3 contains 12 residues. The chain's CDR3 is CASDNRGNEQFF. CDR3 DNA sequence: TGTGCCAGTGATAACAGGGGCAATGAGCAGTTCTTC.

The chain carries TRBV11-2 and TRBJ2-7, with TRBD1 as a possible D gene (6 bases). Trimming took off 4 bases at V and 3 bases at J, with 13 bases between the two ends. The CDR3 is 14 amino acids. CDR1 is SGHAT, CDR2 FQNNGV, per germline. The chain's CDR3 is CASSSDRFFYEQYF. The CDR3 DNA reads TGTGCCAGCAGCTCCGACAGGTTCTTCTACGAGCAGTACTTC.